The 19 T cell receptor beta chains given below trace back to one sample, sequenced in a study of shared clonotypes between healthy human individuals. The repertoire was sequenced with immunoSEQ multiplex PCR; TCRdb's copy has only in-frame clones and lacks some. The sample yields nearly 750,000 clones, roughly 72% seen once. Material for sequencing was memory CD4+ T cells sorted from blood. Subset denoted: CD45RA-negative fraction. These TCRs come from a woman in her thirties in good health.

In this sample, this clone turned up a few times. The J gene is TRBJ2-2, the V gene TRBV7-2; D remains ambiguous. The CDR3 length is 15 residues. V was clipped by 2 bases and J by 0 bases, with 7 bases between them. The germline V gene has CDR1 SGHTA and CDR2 FQGNSA. The CDR3, as DNA: TGTGCCAGCAGCTTACATCCAGCGAACACCGGGGAGCTGTTTTTT. Translation: CASSLHPANTGELFF. The full variable domain, rest sourced from reference TRBV7-2 and TRBJ2-2, is GAGVSQSPSNKVTEKGKDVELRCDPISGHTALYWYRQSLGQGLEFLIYFQGNSAPDKSGLPSDRFSAERTGGSVSTLTIQRTQQEDSAVYLCASSLHPANTGELFFGEGSRLTVL.

V usage is TRBV27 and J usage is TRBJ1-3, with D possibly TRBD1 on 5 matching bases. Germline V lookup: CDR1 MNHEY, CDR2 SMNVEV (reference sequence). V was clipped by 2 bases and J by 3 bases, with 5 bases between them. The CDR3 contains 13 residues. In DNA form, the CDR3 reads TGTGCCAGCAGTTTACAGGGTGGAAACACCATATATTTT. This gives the protein CASSLQGGNTIYF.

In its sample, this clone is medium-sized. This same CDR3 is encoded by further DNA sequences in the sample. This chain joins TRBV18 and TRBJ1-1; D gene ambiguous. Deletions cut 5 bases from V and 3 bases from J, with 7 bases between. The CDR3 loop spans 12 amino acids. Looked up from germline, CDR1 is KGHSH and CDR2 is LQKENI. CDR3 nucleotide sequence: TGTGCCAGCTCATCACTGTACACTGAAGCTTTCTTT. Translated, it gives CASSSLYTEAFF. Combining the CDR3 with reference TRBV18 and TRBJ1-1 gives the whole variable domain NAGVMQNPRHLVRRRGQEARLRCSPMKGHSHVYWYRQLPEEGLKFMVYLQKENIIDESGMPKERFSAEFPKEGPSILRIQQVVRGDSAAYFCASSSLYTEAFFGQGTRLTVV.

Note on this clone: Different DNA sequences within this sample yield the same CDR3. This chain uses TRBV7-8 with TRBJ2-1; possibly TRBD2 for D (6 bases). The CDR3 spans 14 residues. Germline assignment: CDR1 SGHVS and CDR2 FQNEAQ. V lost 1 base and J lost 6, with 10 bases in between. In DNA, the CDR3 is TGTGCCAGCAGCTTAGGTGGACTATTCAATGAGCAGTTCTTC. Translation gives CASSLGGLFNEQFF.

The genes are TRBV2 and TRBJ1-1; D might be TRBD1 (5 bases). CDR3 length: 13 residues. Trimming removed 7 bases from V and 3 bases from J, with 12 bases in between. Germline lookup yields CDR1 SNHLY and CDR2 FYNNEI. The CDR3 sequence is CASTGDLYTEAFF. Written as DNA, the CDR3 is TGTGCCAGCACCGGGGACTTGTACACTGAAGCTTTCTTT.

The chain uses TRBV27 and TRBJ2-7; 9 nucleotides line up with TRBD1. This CDR3 is built from 15 residues. The germline V gene has CDR1 MNHEY and CDR2 SMNVEV (reference sequence). V was pared by 3 bases and J by 2 bases, with 5 bases of the junction left unmatched. The CDR3 DNA is TGTGCCAGCAGTTTCCGGGACAGGGTACCCTACGAGCAGTACTTC. Translation: CASSFRDRVPYEQYF.

The rearrangement uses TRBV18 and TRBJ2-1, with 10 bases aligning to TRBD2. V was clipped by 5 bases and J by 0 bases; unmatched bases: 4. The CDR3 contains 16 residues. Germline CDR1 KGHSH, CDR2 LQKENI. The CDR3, as DNA: TGTGCCAGCTCATCCCTAGCGGGGGTCTCCTACAATGAGCAGTTCTTC. This sequence encodes CASSSLAGVSYNEQFF.

The chain combines TRBV11-2 with TRBJ2-7; 7 bases are a match to TRBD2. The germline CDR1 and CDR2 sequences are SGHAT and FQNNGV. This CDR3 comprises 13 residues. J lost 3 bases, V lost 5 bases, and 4 bases had no gene match. CDR3 coding DNA: TGTGCCAGCAGCGGGAGGGAGAGCTACGAGCAGTACTTC. Translation: CASSGRESYEQYF.

CDR3 sequence reads: CASSRRGNEQFF. The DNA of the CDR3 is TGTGCCAGCAGTAGGAGAGGGAATGAGCAGTTCTTC. The chain uses TRBV27 and TRBJ2-1, with a weak D call TRBD2 (5 bases). The length of the CDR3 is 12 residues. Per the germline V gene, CDR1 is MNHEY and CDR2 is SMNVEV (reference sequence). Trimming removed 5 bases at V and 7 bases at J, with 9 bases between.

This clone has a handful of counts. The chain combines TRBV28 with TRBJ2-2; TRBD2 is a possible D gene (6 bases). CDR3 length: 15 residues. Between the trimmed V and J ends, which lost 4 bases and 7 bases, there was a span of 16 bases. The germline CDR1 and CDR2 sequences are MDHEN and SYDVKM. DNA of the CDR3: TGTGCCAGCAGTTCTGGGCGGAGGGGTATCGGGGAGCTGTTTTTT. It translates to CASSSGRRGIGELFF.

The V gene is TRBV7-2, the J gene TRBJ2-3; 7 bases match TRBD2. CDR1 is SGHTA, CDR2 FQGNSA, per germline. V trimming: 1 base; J trimming: 5 bases; junction bases outside the gene matches: 6. The CDR3 sequence is 15 residues long. Here the CDR3 reads CASSLGRGMGDTQYF. The CDR3 nucleotides are TGTGCCAGCAGCTTAGGGCGGGGGATGGGAGATACGCAGTATTTT. Drawing the rest from reference TRBV7-2 and TRBJ2-3, the complete variable domain is GAGVSQSPSNKVTEKGKDVELRCDPISGHTALYWYRQSLGQGLEFLIYFQGNSAPDKSGLPSDRFSAERTGGSVSTLTIQRTQQEDSAVYLCASSLGRGMGDTQYFGPGTRLTVL.

The chain employs TRBV5-4 and TRBJ1-2; D not certain. The CDR3 extends over 14 amino acids. V shed 4 bases and J shed 7 bases, with 17 bases lying between them. Germline assignment: CDR1 SGHNT and CDR2 YYREEE (reference sequence). In nucleotides, the CDR3 is TGTGCCAGCAGCACTGGCGGGGTGATTCTTGGCTACACCTTC. Protein sequence: CASSTGGVILGYTF.

The chain links TRBV9 to TRBJ2-1, with TRBD2 matching over 8 bases. Unmatched junction bases numbered 7, after V lost 4 bases and J lost 4 bases. CDR3 length: 15 residues. CDR1 is SGDLS and CDR2 is YYNGEE in the germline V gene. CDR3 in DNA: TGTGCCAGCAGCTCCAGCGGGAGCTATTACAATGAGCAGTTCTTC. Protein: CASSSSGSYYNEQFF.

The chain couples TRBV30 to TRBJ2-3; no definite D call. The CDR3 is 14 residues long. The germline V gene has CDR1 GTSNPN and CDR2 SVGIG (reference sequence). V was clipped by 0 bases and J by 6 bases, with 13 bases between them. CDR3 coding DNA: TGTGCCTGGAGTGTACCCGCTTCTCGGGATACGCAGTATTTT. This encodes CAWSVPASRDTQYF.

The genes are TRBV28 and TRBJ1-2; D call uncertain. With 5 bases removed from V and 0 bases from J, the gap between germline ends came to 7 bases. CDR3 length equals 13 residues. The V gene's germline CDR1 is MDHEN and CDR2 SYDVKM. The CDR3 reads CASSASTNYGYTF. CDR3 DNA: TGTGCCAGCAGTGCATCAACTAACTATGGCTACACCTTC.

This rearrangement joins TRBV4-1 to TRBJ2-3, with D tentatively TRBD1 (5 bases). CDR1 and CDR2 from the germline V gene are MGHRA and YSYEKL. CDR3 length: 13 residues. Trimming removed 0 bases from V and 11 bases from J, with 12 bases in between. CDR3 region: CASSQDVHRLQYF. The CDR3, as DNA: TGCGCCAGCAGCCAAGACGTCCACAGGCTGCAGTATTTT.

The sample holds one count of this clone. The V call is TRBV5-1, the J call TRBJ2-5; TRBD2 agrees at 8 bases. This CDR3 comprises 15 residues. Trimming took 5 bases from V and 5 from J; bases not matched to a gene: 11. Germline assignment: CDR1 SGHRS and CDR2 YFSETQ. CDR3 DNA sequence: TGCGCCAGCAGGATCGAGAGCGGGAGTACTGAGACCCAGTACTTC. Protein: CASRIESGSTETQYF.

This clone appeared many times. V is TRBV28 and J is TRBJ1-1; TRBD1 might be the D (6 bases). Germline-derived CDR1 and CDR2 are MDHEN and SYDVKM. This CDR3 contains 15 residues. V was trimmed by 3 bases and J by 1 base, leaving 12 bases between them. Written as DNA, the CDR3 is TGTGCCAGCAGTTTCTGGGGGACACCGAACACTGAAGCTTTCTTT. Its translation: CASSFWGTPNTEAFF.

V gene TRBV18 combines with J gene TRBJ2-2; 8 bases match TRBD1. The CDR3 spans 15 residues. The junction had 8 bases not matched to a gene; V was cut back by 6 bases and J by 5 bases. Germline CDR1 and CDR2: KGHSH and LQKENI. This chain's CDR3 is CASSQGARETGELFF. In DNA form, the CDR3 reads TGTGCCAGCTCCCAGGGGGCGCGTGAGACCGGGGAGCTGTTTTTT.